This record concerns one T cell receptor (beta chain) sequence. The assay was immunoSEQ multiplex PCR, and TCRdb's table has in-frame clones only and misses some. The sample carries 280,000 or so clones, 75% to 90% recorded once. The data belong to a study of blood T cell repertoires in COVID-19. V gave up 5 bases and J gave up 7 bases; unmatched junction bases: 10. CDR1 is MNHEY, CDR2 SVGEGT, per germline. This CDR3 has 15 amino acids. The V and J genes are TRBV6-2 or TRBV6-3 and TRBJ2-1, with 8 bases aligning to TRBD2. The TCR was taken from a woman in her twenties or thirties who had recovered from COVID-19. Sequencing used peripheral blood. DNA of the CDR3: TGTGCCAGCAGTCTCGGGGGGGCCTTAATTAATGAGCAGTTCTTC. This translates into CASSLGGALINEQFF.